These 7 T cell receptor beta chains originate from one sample sequenced in a study of cytomegalovirus exposure and HLA in healthy donors. PCR amplification relied on 60 Vbeta primers (plus 13 Jbeta primers). The method was immunoSEQ multiplex PCR; TCRdb's version includes in-frame clones alone and lacks a portion of them. The sample carries approximately 150,000 clones, roughly 75% recorded once. The sequenced sample was PBMCs. These receptors all come from a female donor in good health and CMV-seronegative.

The chain couples TRBV18 to TRBJ2-3, with TRBD2 matching 10 bases. Losses at the gene ends were 1 base for V and 6 bases for J; bases not matched to a gene: 1. CDR3 length equals 14 residues. Germline V CDR1 and CDR2: KGHSH, LQKENI. CDR3 sequence reads: CASSPQREGDTQYF. The CDR3 region has the DNA TGTGCCAGCTCACCACAGCGGGAGGGCGATACGCAGTATTTT.

Points on this clone: Other DNA variants within this sample encode the same CDR3. V gene TRBV6-5 combines with J gene TRBJ1-1, with a possible D match to TRBD1 (5 bases). Germline lookup yields CDR1 MNHEY and CDR2 SVGAGI. This CDR3 comprises 14 residues. The V end lost 0 bases, the J end lost 11 bases, and 16 bases lay between the germline ends. CDR3: CASSYSDSQGSAFF. The CDR3, as DNA: TGTGCCAGCAGTTACTCGGATTCGCAGGGTTCGGCTTTCTTT.

The sample holds a few counts of this clone. This sequence joins TRBV10-3 and TRBJ2-2, with TRBD1 as a possible D gene (6 bases). Germline-derived CDR1 and CDR2 are ENHRY and SYGVKD. The CDR3 runs to 13 residues. The V and J ends lost 5 bases and 7 bases respectively, with 11 bases between them. The CDR3 region is CAISWTVNGELFF. The CDR3, as DNA: TGTGCCATCAGTTGGACAGTGAACGGGGAGCTGTTTTTT.

The rearrangement links TRBV28 to TRBJ2-5, with TRBD2 identical over 7 bases. This CDR3 region has 15 residues. After removal of 3 bases from V and 5 bases from J, the junction contained 9 bases not matched to a gene. Germline V CDR1 and CDR2: MDHEN, SYDVKM. The CDR3 DNA is TGTGCCAGCAGTTTGGCTGGGGGGGGAAGGGAGACCCAGTACTTC. The encoded protein is CASSLAGGGRETQYF.

The rearrangement links TRBV5-1 to TRBJ2-3; D is undetermined. Germline CDR1 reads SGHRS; CDR2 reads YFSETQ. V lost 1 base and J lost 0, with 9 bases in between. The CDR3 contains 15 residues. As DNA, the CDR3 is TGCGCCAGCAGCTTGTCCCGTCTGAGCACAGATACGCAGTATTTT. It encodes CASSLSRLSTDTQYF.

This chain joins TRBV5-4 and TRBJ2-5; TRBD2 matches 7 bases. Unmatched junction bases numbered 7, after V lost 4 bases and J lost 1 base. This CDR3 is 15 amino acids long. CDR1 is SGHNT, CDR2 YYREEE, per germline (reference sequence). This CDR3 is CASSLPSGGQETQYF. In DNA, the CDR3 is TGTGCCAGCAGCCTGCCGTCGGGGGGCCAAGAGACCCAGTACTTC.

This chain links TRBV6-5 with TRBJ2-2; 7 nucleotides align to TRBD2. V shed 6 bases, J shed 3 bases, and the junction held 7 bases outside the gene matches. CDR3 length equals 15 residues. Germline V CDR1 and CDR2: MNHEY, SVGAGI. In DNA form, the CDR3 reads TGTGCCAGCAGATTCTTGGGGAGGGACACCGGGGAGCTGTTTTTT. As protein: CASRFLGRDTGELFF.